This T cell receptor (beta chain) was sequenced during a study of lymphopenia after photon versus proton radiotherapy. Trimming removed 6 bases from V and 1 base from J, with 4 bases in between. This CDR3 is 11 amino acids long. CDR1 is MNHEY and CDR2 is SVGAGI in the germline V gene. Sequenced by immunoSEQ multiplex PCR; TCRdb stores in-frame clones only, minus some. The sample contains 60,000 or so clones, approximately 90% of which appear only once. This TCR derives from a man older than 75 with esophageal cancer. The specimen comprised peripheral blood, sampled from a patient treated with proton-based radiotherapy. The J gene is TRBJ2-7, the V gene TRBV6-5; D not resolved. The CDR3 spells CASRTSYEQYF. CDR3 in DNA: TGTGCCAGCAGGACGTCCTACGAGCAGTACTTC.